The 25 T cell receptor beta chains reported below all come from one sample, sequenced in a study of T cells in Graves' hyperthyroidism and ophthalmopathy. TCR beta CDR3 region amplification was performed from RNA transcripts. First-round RT-PCR with HTBI primers amplified the TCR CDR3 region. TCRdb itself ran the multiplex PCR reads through MiXCR, one entry per CDR3 protein. The sample lists a few hundred thousand distinct CDR3 sequences, 15% to 18% occurring once. The sequencing sample was made of blood. These receptors all come from a woman in her twenties or thirties with Graves' hyperthyroidism.

CDR3 coding DNA: TGTGCCTCCTTAGCCGGTGACTCGAGCTCCTACAATGAGCAGTTCTTC. Translation: CASLAGDSSSYNEQFF. The rearrangement uses TRBV19 and TRBJ2-1, with D uncertain. This CDR3 has 16 amino acids. Deletions cut 11 bases from V and 0 bases from J, with 20 bases between. Per the germline V gene, CDR1 is LNHDA and CDR2 is SQIVND (reference sequence).

This clonotype was counted many times. The gene calls are TRBV20-1 and TRBJ1-1; no clear D gene. Germline CDR1 is DFQATT and CDR2 is SNEGSKA (reference sequence). V dropped 0 bases and J dropped 7 bases, with 18 bases sitting between them. The CDR3 consists of 15 residues. DNA for the CDR3: TGCAGTGCTAGAGATTCTCACTGGGAGGCCCGTGAAGCTTTCTTT. Residues: CSARDSHWEAREAFF.

This chain joins TRBV4-2 and TRBJ1-2, with D tentatively TRBD1 (5 bases). Germline V gives CDR1 LGHNA, CDR2 YNFKEQ. CDR3 size: 14 residues. The germline V and J ends were trimmed by 1 base and 4 bases, with 10 bases remaining between them. CDR3 nucleotides: TGTGCCAGCAGCCAAGTGTTAGGGACCTATGGCTACACCTTC. This gives the protein CASSQVLGTYGYTF.

This clonotype has at least ten counts. The chain employs TRBV18 and TRBJ2-7; no firm D call. CDR3 length: 13 amino acids. V was trimmed by 0 bases and J by 4 bases, leaving 7 bases between them. Germline V gene lookup returns CDR1 KGHSH and CDR2 LQKENI. The CDR3: CASSPPIGYEQYF. The DNA of the CDR3 is TGTGCCAGCTCACCACCCATTGGTTACGAGCAGTACTTC.

V is TRBV27 and J is TRBJ2-7, with D possibly matching TRBD2 (5 bases). Germline V gives CDR1 MNHEY, CDR2 SMNVEV (reference sequence). The CDR3 contains 16 residues. Trimming left V 2 bases short and J 3 bases short, with 17 bases between. The CDR3 nucleotides read TGTGCCAGCAGTTTAACCCTCAGTGGGAGTAGCTACGAGCAGTACTTC. Protein: CASSLTLSGSSYEQYF.

This chain uses TRBV20-1 with TRBJ2-7; no clear D gene. Per germline, CDR1 DFQATT and CDR2 SNEGSKA (reference sequence). CDR3 length: 14 amino acids. V gave up 0 bases and J gave up 1 base, with 10 bases separating them. CDR3: CSARDWNRSYEQYF. The CDR3 DNA is TGCAGTGCTAGAGATTGGAACAGATCCTACGAGCAGTACTTC.

This clonotype was detected many times. The chain carries TRBV3-1 and TRBJ2-2; 11 nucleotides match TRBD2. There are 17 residues in the CDR3. Trimming removed 0 bases from V and 8 bases from J; junction bases left unmatched: 8. Germline V gene lookup returns CDR1 LGHDT and CDR2 YNNKEL (reference sequence). The CDR3 DNA is TGTGCCAGCAGCCAAGACGGTTCTAGCGGGAGGTTGGGGGAGCTGTTTTTT. Residues: CASSQDGSSGRLGELFF.

The table lists this clonotype with a few counts. The rearrangement uses TRBV20-1 and TRBJ1-2; D perhaps matches TRBD1 (5 bases). The CDR3 sequence is 15 residues long. V shed 4 bases and J shed 0 bases, with 15 bases lying between them. Germline CDR1 DFQATT, CDR2 SNEGSKA (reference sequence). CDR3 DNA: TGCAGTGCTAAGCGGGGGGAGGCTACTAACTATGGCTACACCTTC. This sequence encodes CSAKRGEATNYGYTF.

This clonotype was counted many times. The V call is TRBV5-1, the J call TRBJ1-5; TRBD1 might be the D (5 bases). Germline V gives CDR1 SGHRS, CDR2 YFSETQ. CDR3 length: 14 amino acids. With 1 base removed from V and 6 bases from J, the gap between germline ends came to 11 bases. The CDR3 spells CASSLTGEGQPQHF. CDR3 DNA: TGCGCCAGCAGCTTGACAGGAGAGGGTCAGCCCCAGCATTTT.

This clonotype appeared many times. This chain links TRBV28 with TRBJ2-7; D possibly corresponds to TRBD1 (5 bases). CDR1 and CDR2 from the germline V gene are MDHEN and SYDVKM. V lost 8 bases and J lost 3, with 11 bases in between. The CDR3 totals 12 residues. CDR3 nucleotide sequence: TGTGCCAGCTGGGGCGTAGGCTACGAGCAGTACTTC. It codes for CASWGVGYEQYF.

Many counts were recorded for this clonotype. The chain employs TRBV30 and TRBJ1-2; TRBD1 aligns across 9 bases. The junction had 9 bases not matched to a gene; V was cut back by 4 bases and J by 3 bases. The CDR3 covers 15 residues. CDR1 and CDR2 from the germline V gene are GTSNPN and SVGIG (reference sequence). CDR3 in amino acids: CAWISGQGGDYGYTF. CDR3 nucleotide sequence: TGTGCCTGGATATCGGGACAGGGAGGGGACTATGGCTACACCTTC.

At least ten counts were recorded for this clonotype. This rearrangement joins TRBV12-3 or TRBV12-4 to TRBJ2-1; TRBD2 is a possible D gene (5 bases). The length of the CDR3 is 15 residues. The V end was cut by 6 bases, the J end by 0 bases, with 12 bases between. CDR3 in amino acids: CASRVGGSSYNEQFF. CDR3 nucleotide sequence: TGTGCCAGCAGGGTAGGAGGAAGCTCCTACAATGAGCAGTTCTTC.

This clonotype showed up many times. This chain uses TRBV28 with TRBJ2-3; TRBD2 matches 9 bases. The CDR3 totals 17 residues. With V trimmed by 1 base and J by 2 bases, 7 bases remained unmatched. Germline V gene lookup returns CDR1 MDHEN and CDR2 SYDVKM. The CDR3 bases are TGTGCCAGCAGTTTATATGCGGGAGGGGAAAACACAGATACGCAGTATTTT. Protein product: CASSLYAGGENTDTQYF.

This clonotype was counted many times. The chain recombines TRBV18 with TRBJ2-7; 8 bases line up with TRBD1. The V gene's germline CDR1 is KGHSH and CDR2 LQKENI. The CDR3 runs to 15 residues. Trimming removed 3 bases from V and 2 bases from J; junction bases left unmatched: 6. Written as DNA, the CDR3 is TGTGCCAGCTCACCTCAGGACAGGGTGGCCTACGAGCAGTACTTC. Translated: CASSPQDRVAYEQYF.

V is TRBV7-3 and J is TRBJ2-3; D might be TRBD2 (6 bases). This CDR3 region has 16 residues. The ends were cut back, 5 bases at V and 1 base at J, with 16 bases in the middle. The V gene's germline CDR1 is SGHTA and CDR2 FQGTGA. Here the CDR3 DNA reads TGTGCCAGCAGCCGGGGCGGCCAGCGGGGCACAGATACGCAGTATTTT. Translating it yields CASSRGGQRGTDTQYF.

This clonotype showed up many times. The J gene is TRBJ2-5, the V gene TRBV7-2; the D gene is possibly TRBD2 (5 bases). Per germline, CDR1 SGHTA and CDR2 FQGNSA. V lost 3 bases, J lost 1 base, and 9 bases lay in between. This CDR3 comprises 14 residues. The CDR3 nucleotides are TGTGCCAGCAGCTTGCGGGTTGTCCAAGAGACCCAGTACTTC. It encodes CASSLRVVQETQYF.

The J gene is TRBJ2-1, the V gene TRBV7-9; D may be TRBD2 (7 bases). CDR3 length: 14 amino acids. Germline CDR1 is SEHNR and CDR2 is FQNEAQ (reference sequence). V was shortened by 8 bases and J by 6 bases, with 17 bases between the two germline ends. The CDR3 loop is CASGGGWDFNEQFF. The CDR3 DNA sequence: TGTGCCAGCGGGGGGGGCTGGGACTTCAATGAGCAGTTCTTC.

This rearrangement joins TRBV7-2 to TRBJ2-7, with D perhaps given as TRBD1 or TRBD2 (7 bases each). Germline V gene lookup returns CDR1 SGHTA and CDR2 FQGNSA. V was trimmed by 1 base and J by 3 bases, leaving 19 bases between them. This CDR3 comprises 17 residues. CDR3 loop: CASSLVGGGGAFYEQYF. The CDR3 nucleotides are TGTGCCAGCAGCTTAGTGGGGGGAGGGGGCGCTTTCTACGAGCAGTACTTC.

This clonotype has ten or more counts. The chain couples TRBV28 to TRBJ1-1; no clear D. Germline-derived CDR1 and CDR2 are MDHEN and SYDVKM. V lost 5 bases to trimming and J lost 3 bases, with 19 bases between them. The CDR3 has 16 residues. The CDR3 protein is CASSLAADSQDTEAFF. In DNA form, the CDR3 reads TGTGCCAGCAGTCTAGCCGCTGACTCTCAGGACACTGAAGCTTTCTTT.

The chain is built from TRBV4-1 and TRBJ2-7; possible D gene TRBD2, 6 bases. V gave up 0 bases and J gave up 0 bases, with 12 bases separating them. The CDR3 extends over 16 amino acids. The V gene's germline CDR1 is MGHRA and CDR2 YSYEKL. The CDR3, as DNA: TGCGCCAGCAGCCAAGAGGAGGGCGGGATCTCCTACGAGCAGTACTTC. It specifies CASSQEEGGISYEQYF.

The J gene is TRBJ2-2, the V gene TRBV13; D is possibly TRBD2 (5 bases). In germline, CDR1 is PRHDT, CDR2 FYEKMQ (reference sequence). The CDR3 covers 17 residues. V dropped 5 bases and J dropped 5 bases, with 21 bases sitting between them. The CDR3 loop reads CASSAERRTADTGELFF. DNA of the CDR3: TGTGCCAGCAGCGCTGAACGGAGGACTGCGGATACCGGGGAGCTGTTTTTT.

In this sample, this clonotype turned up a few times. V is TRBV20-1 and J is TRBJ2-1; D call uncertain. The CDR3 has 15 residues. Looked up from germline, CDR1 is DFQATT and CDR2 is SNEGSKA (reference sequence). Between the trimmed V and J ends, which lost 3 bases and 0 bases, there was a span of 12 bases. CDR3 residues: CSASKPSSSYNEQFF. The CDR3, as DNA: TGCAGTGCTAGCAAGCCTTCGAGCTCCTACAATGAGCAGTTCTTC.

This clonotype was counted ten times or more. The chain combines TRBV28 with TRBJ1-6; a weak D match, TRBD1 (5 bases). Per germline, CDR1 MDHEN and CDR2 SYDVKM. Trimming pared 2 bases from V and 7 bases from J, leaving 12 bases between. This CDR3 is built from 15 residues. Here the CDR3 DNA reads TGTGCCAGCAGTTTAGGGACGGCGGGCAATTCACCCCTCCACTTT. Its protein is CASSLGTAGNSPLHF.

There are many counts of this clonotype. The rearrangement uses TRBV28 and TRBJ1-1; D unresolved. This CDR3 has 12 residues. Trimming took off 4 bases at V and 3 bases at J, with 6 bases between the two ends. Germline V CDR1 and CDR2: MDHEN, SYDVKM. This chain's CDR3 is CASSSPYTEAFF. The CDR3 DNA reads TGTGCCAGCAGTTCCCCTTACACTGAAGCTTTCTTT.

This clonotype was counted at least ten times. This chain connects TRBV12-3 or TRBV12-4 to TRBJ1-2; 12 nucleotides agree with TRBD1. The CDR3 runs 17 residues. Trimming removed 6 bases from V and 4 bases from J; junction bases left unmatched: 12. As DNA, the CDR3 is TGTGCCAGCAGCCCTGAGGGGACAGGGGGCCTTTTCTATGGCTACACCTTC. It codes for CASSPEGTGGLFYGYTF.